This is a list of T cell receptor beta chains from one sample in a study of blood T cell repertoires in COVID-19. Some clones are missing from TCRdb's copy, which holds only in-frame ones; the method was immunoSEQ multiplex PCR. The sample yields approximately 230,000 clones, about 85% seen once. Material for sequencing was peripheral blood. All receptors derive from a man between 18 and 35 years old with active or convalescent COVID-19. The CDR3 runs from the conserved cysteine through the conserved F or W. Fields, in order: V gene, D gene, J gene, clone size, CDR3 protein, CDR3 DNA. D genes are given only for firm matches. Not all rows give a size; the values are once, few, many and, for expanded clones, a class.

V: TRBV19
D: TRBD1
J: TRBJ1-4
size: NA
CDR3: CASSPTGAVEKLFF
DNA: TGTGCCAGTAGTCCCACAGGGGCTGTGGAAAAACTGTTTTTT

V: TRBV5-6
D: TRBD1
J: TRBJ2-7
size: once
CDR3: CASSINSGTGGHEQYF
DNA: TGTGCCAGCAGCATCAACTCCGGGACAGGGGGCCACGAGCAGTACTTC

V: TRBV7-2
D: NA
J: TRBJ1-6
size: NA
CDR3: CASSLDSHSNSPLHF
DNA: TGTGCCAGCAGCTTAGATAGCCATTCGAATTCACCCCTCCACTTT

V: TRBV6-5
D: TRBD2
J: TRBJ2-7
size: NA
CDR3: CASSYAGLAGAEQYF
DNA: TGTGCCAGCAGTTACGCAGGACTAGCGGGAGCCGAGCAGTACTTC

V: TRBV24-1
D: TRBD2
J: TRBJ2-2
size: NA
CDR3: CATSDSLAGAFTGELFF
DNA: TGTGCCACCAGTGATTCCCTAGCGGGAGCCTTCACCGGGGAGCTGTTTTTT

V: TRBV7-2
D: NA
J: TRBJ2-7
size: NA
CDR3: CASSLFAGKVGEQYF
DNA: TGTGCCAGCAGCTTATTTGCCGGGAAAGTCGGGGAGCAGTACTTC

V: TRBV29-1
D: NA
J: TRBJ1-2
size: NA
CDR3: CSVGLDSVNYGYTF
DNA: TGCAGCGTTGGATTGGACAGCGTGAACTATGGCTACACCTTC

V: TRBV21-1
D: NA
J: TRBJ1-3
size: once
CDR3: CASNKGTDSGNTIYF
DNA: TGTGCCAGCAACAAAGGAACAGACTCTGGAAACACCATATATTTT

V: TRBV6-5
D: NA
J: TRBJ2-5
size: NA
CDR3: CASSSLSGQETQYF
DNA: TGTGCCAGCAGTTCCCTTTCCGGGCAAGAGACCCAGTACTTC

V: TRBV21-1
D: NA
J: TRBJ2-3
size: NA
CDR3: CASSKAMETGGLNDNSTDTQYF
DNA: TGTGCCAGCAGCAAAGCTATGGAAACAGGGGGCCTAAATGACAATAGCACAGATACGCAGTATTTT

V: TRBV5-4
D: TRBD1
J: TRBJ2-2
size: NA
CDR3: CASRGTGPGGTGELFF
DNA: TGTGCCAGCAGGGGGACAGGTCCTGGGGGCACCGGGGAGCTGTTTTTT

V: TRBV28
D: NA
J: TRBJ1-4
size: NA
CDR3: CASRGRGKLFF
DNA: TGTGCCAGCAGGGGGCGGGGAAAACTGTTTTTT

V: TRBV19
D: TRBD1
J: TRBJ1-5
size: NA
CDR3: CASRITGGRDQPQHF
DNA: TGTGCCAGTAGGATAACAGGGGGCCGCGATCAGCCCCAGCATTTT

V: TRBV2
D: TRBD1
J: TRBJ2-1
size: NA
CDR3: CASSATGVSDEQFF
DNA: TGTGCCAGCAGTGCGACAGGGGTCTCTGATGAGCAGTTCTTC

V: TRBV7-7
D: TRBD1
J: TRBJ2-7
size: NA
CDR3: CASSPGQGTYEQYF
DNA: TGTGCTAGCAGCCCGGGACAGGGGACCTACGAGCAGTACTTC

V: TRBV4-3
D: NA
J: TRBJ2-7
size: NA
CDR3: CASSQDNGYEQYF
DNA: TGCGCCAGCAGCCAAGATAACGGGTACGAGCAGTACTTC